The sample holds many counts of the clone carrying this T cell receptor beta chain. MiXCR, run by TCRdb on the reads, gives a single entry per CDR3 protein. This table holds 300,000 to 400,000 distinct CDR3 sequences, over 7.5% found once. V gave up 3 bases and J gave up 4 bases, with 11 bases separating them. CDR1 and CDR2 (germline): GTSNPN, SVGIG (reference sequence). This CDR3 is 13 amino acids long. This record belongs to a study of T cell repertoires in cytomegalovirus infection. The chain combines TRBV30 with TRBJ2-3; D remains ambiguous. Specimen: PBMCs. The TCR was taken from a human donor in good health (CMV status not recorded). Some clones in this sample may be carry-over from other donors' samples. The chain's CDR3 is CAWSAQSPDTQYF. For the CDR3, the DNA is TGTGCCTGGAGCGCTCAGTCCCCAGATACGCAGTATTTT.